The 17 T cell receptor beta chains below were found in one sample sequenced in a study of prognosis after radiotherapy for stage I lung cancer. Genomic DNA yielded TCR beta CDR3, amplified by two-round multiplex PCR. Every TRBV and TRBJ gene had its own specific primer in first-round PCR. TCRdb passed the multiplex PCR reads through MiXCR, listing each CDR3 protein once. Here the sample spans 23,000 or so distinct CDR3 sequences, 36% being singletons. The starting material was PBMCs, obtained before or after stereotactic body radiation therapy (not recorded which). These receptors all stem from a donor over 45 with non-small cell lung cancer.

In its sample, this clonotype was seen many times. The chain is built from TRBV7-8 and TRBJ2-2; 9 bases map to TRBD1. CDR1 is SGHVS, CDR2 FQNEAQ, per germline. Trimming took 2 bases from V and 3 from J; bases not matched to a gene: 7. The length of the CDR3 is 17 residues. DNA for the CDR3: TGTGCCAGCAGCTTAACCCGGGACAGGGCCGACACCGGGGAGCTGTTTTTT. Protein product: CASSLTRDRADTGELFF. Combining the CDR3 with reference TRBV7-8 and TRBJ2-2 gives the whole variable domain GAGVSQSPRYKVAKRGQDVALRCDPISGHVSLFWYQQALGQGPEFLTYFQNEAQLDKSGLPSDRFFAERPEGSVSTLKIQRTQQEDSAVYLCASSLTRDRADTGELFFGEGSRLTVL.

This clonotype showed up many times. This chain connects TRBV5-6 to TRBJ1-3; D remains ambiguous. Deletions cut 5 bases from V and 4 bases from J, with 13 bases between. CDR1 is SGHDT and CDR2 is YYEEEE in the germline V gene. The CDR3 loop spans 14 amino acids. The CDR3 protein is CASSSLSSGNTIYF. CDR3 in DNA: TGTGCCAGCAGTTCACTATCGTCCGGAAACACCATATATTTT.

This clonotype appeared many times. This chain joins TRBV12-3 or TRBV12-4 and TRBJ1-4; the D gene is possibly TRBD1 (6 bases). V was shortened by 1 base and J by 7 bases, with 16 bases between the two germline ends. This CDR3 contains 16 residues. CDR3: CASSLEGTGLGEKLFF. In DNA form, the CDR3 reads TGTGCCAGCAGTTTAGAGGGTACAGGGCTCGGTGAAAAACTGTTTTTT.

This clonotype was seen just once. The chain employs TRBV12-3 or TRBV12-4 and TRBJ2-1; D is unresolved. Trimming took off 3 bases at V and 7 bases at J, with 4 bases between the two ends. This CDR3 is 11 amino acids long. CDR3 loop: CASSFDNEQFF. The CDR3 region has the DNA TGTGCCAGCAGTTTCGATAATGAGCAGTTCTTC.

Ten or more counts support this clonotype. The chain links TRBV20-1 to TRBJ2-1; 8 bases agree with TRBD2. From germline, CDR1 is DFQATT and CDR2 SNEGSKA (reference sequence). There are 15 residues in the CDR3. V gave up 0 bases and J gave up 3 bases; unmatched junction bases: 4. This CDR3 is CSARDPTSDYNEQFF. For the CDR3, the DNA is TGCAGTGCTAGAGATCCGACTAGCGACTACAATGAGCAGTTCTTC.

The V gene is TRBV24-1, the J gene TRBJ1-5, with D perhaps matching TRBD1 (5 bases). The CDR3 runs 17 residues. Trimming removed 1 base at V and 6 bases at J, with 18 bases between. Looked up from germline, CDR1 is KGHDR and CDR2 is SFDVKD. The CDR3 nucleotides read TGTGCCACCAGTGATTTACCTTACAGGCTTTGCGGTCAGCCCCAGCATTTT. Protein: CATSDLPYRLCGQPQHF.

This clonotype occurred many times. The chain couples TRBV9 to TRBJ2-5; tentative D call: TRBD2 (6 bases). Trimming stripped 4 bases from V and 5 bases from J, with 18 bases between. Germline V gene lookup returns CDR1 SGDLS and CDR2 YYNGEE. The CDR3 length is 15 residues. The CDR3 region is CASSPNPGGKETQYF. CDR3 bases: TGTGCCAGCAGCCCCAACCCTGGGGGGAAGGAGACCCAGTACTTC.

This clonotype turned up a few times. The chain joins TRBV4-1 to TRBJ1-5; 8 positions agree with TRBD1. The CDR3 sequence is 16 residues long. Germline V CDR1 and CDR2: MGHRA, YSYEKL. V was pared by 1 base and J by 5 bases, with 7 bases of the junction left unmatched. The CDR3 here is CASSQVGTGSYQPQHF. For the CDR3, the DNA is TGCGCCAGCAGCCAAGTCGGGACAGGCTCCTATCAGCCCCAGCATTTT.

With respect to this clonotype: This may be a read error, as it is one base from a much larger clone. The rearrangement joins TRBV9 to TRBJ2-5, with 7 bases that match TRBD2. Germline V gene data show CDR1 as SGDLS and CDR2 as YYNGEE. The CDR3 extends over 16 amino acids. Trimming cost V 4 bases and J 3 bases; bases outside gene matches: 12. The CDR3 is CASSPAKASGKETQYF. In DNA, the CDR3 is TGTGCCAGCAGCCCCGCTAAGGCAAGCGGGAAAGAGACCCAGTACTTC.

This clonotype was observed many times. CDR3 sequence reads: CASSLVPGHEETQYF. CDR3 DNA: TGCGCCAGCAGCTTGGTGCCGGGACACGAGGAGACCCAGTACTTC. The chain couples TRBV5-1 to TRBJ2-5, with TRBD1 as a possible D gene (6 bases). CDR3 length: 15 amino acids. Germline V gives CDR1 SGHRS, CDR2 YFSETQ. Deletions cut 0 bases from V and 5 bases from J, with 14 bases between.

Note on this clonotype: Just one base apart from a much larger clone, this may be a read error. The CDR3 region is CASSFFGDTQYF. DNA for the CDR3: TGTGCCAGCAGCTTCTTCGGAGATACCCAGTACTTC. V is TRBV11-2 and J is TRBJ2-5; the D is unclear. Trimming cost V 3 bases and J 8 bases, with 10 bases left between them. Looked up from germline, CDR1 is SGHAT and CDR2 is FQNNGV. CDR3 size: 12 residues.

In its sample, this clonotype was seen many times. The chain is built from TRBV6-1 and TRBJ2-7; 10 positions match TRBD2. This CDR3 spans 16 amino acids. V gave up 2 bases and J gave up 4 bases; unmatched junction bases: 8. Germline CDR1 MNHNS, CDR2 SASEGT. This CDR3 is CASSESTASGSYEQYF. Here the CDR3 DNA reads TGTGCCAGCAGTGAATCAACGGCTAGCGGGAGTTACGAGCAGTACTTC.

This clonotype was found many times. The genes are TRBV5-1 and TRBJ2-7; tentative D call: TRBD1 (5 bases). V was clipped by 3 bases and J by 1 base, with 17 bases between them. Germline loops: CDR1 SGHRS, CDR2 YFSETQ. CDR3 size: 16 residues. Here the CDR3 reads CASSSTLQGASYEQYF. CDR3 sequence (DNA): TGCGCCAGCAGCTCGACCCTACAAGGGGCATCCTACGAGCAGTACTTC.

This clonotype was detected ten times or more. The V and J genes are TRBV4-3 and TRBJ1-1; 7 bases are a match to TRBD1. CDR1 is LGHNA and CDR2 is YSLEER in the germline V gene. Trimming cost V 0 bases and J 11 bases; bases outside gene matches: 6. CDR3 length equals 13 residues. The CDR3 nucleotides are TGCGCCAGCAGCCAAGATCAAGACAGGGATGCTTTCTTT. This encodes CASSQDQDRDAFF.

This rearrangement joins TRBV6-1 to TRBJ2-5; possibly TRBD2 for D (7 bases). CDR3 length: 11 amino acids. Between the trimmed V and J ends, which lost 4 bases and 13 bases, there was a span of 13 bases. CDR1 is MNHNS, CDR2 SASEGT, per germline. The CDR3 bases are TGTGCCAGCAGTGCCCGGGGGGCACTGTACTTC. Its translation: CASSARGALYF.

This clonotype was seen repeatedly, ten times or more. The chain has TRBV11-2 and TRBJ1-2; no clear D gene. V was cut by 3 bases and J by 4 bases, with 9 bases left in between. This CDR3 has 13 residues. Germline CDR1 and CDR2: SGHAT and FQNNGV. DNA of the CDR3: TGTGCCAGCAGCTTGGGAGCATTCTATGGCTACACCTTC. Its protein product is CASSLGAFYGYTF.

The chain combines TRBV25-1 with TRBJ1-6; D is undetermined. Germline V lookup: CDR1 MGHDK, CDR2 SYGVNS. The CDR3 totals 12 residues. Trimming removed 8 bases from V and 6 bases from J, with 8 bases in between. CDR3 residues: CASVAGNSPLHF. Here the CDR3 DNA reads TGTGCCAGCGTGGCCGGTAATTCACCCCTCCACTTT.